A single sample gave rise to the 24 T cell receptor beta chains below, sequenced in a study of T cell responses to AZD1222 COVID-19 vaccine. Repertoires were generated with immunoSEQ multiplex PCR, while TCRdb's copy carries only in-frame clones and drops some. The sample comprises 65,000 to 85,000 clones, about four fifths of which are singletons, and about an eighth rests with the top ten. This material consisted of peripheral blood, taken 28 days after the second AZD1222 dose. These receptors originate from an adult who received the AZD1222 COVID-19 vaccine.

This clone was seen once. The V call is TRBV7-2, the J call TRBJ2-3; TRBD2 aligns across 11 bases. Germline lookup yields CDR1 SGHTA and CDR2 FQGNSA. The V segment lost 4 bases and the J segment 5 bases; nucleotides outside the gene matches: 8. CDR3 size: 16 residues. The CDR3 DNA is TGTGCCAGCAGCTCCCCGTTAGCGGGGGGGCGAGATACGCAGTATTTT. Its translation is CASSSPLAGGRDTQYF.

This chain connects TRBV2 to TRBJ1-5, with D hard to call. This CDR3 has 13 amino acids. The germline CDR1 and CDR2 sequences are SNHLY and FYNNEI. The ends were cut back, 5 bases at V and 3 bases at J, with 8 bases in the middle. The CDR3 DNA reads as TGTGCCAGCAGTTACTACGCCAATCAGCCCCAGCATTTT. It translates to CASSYYANQPQHF.

This chain uses TRBV7-9 with TRBJ1-1; D remains unclear. The V gene's germline CDR1 is SEHNR and CDR2 FQNEAQ (reference sequence). Trimming cost V 5 bases and J 1 base, with 14 bases left between them. CDR3 length: 15 residues. CDR3 loop: CASSTDGVKNTEAFF. The CDR3 bases are TGTGCCAGCAGCACAGACGGGGTCAAGAACACTGAAGCTTTCTTT.

A word on this clone: Other DNA sequences within the sample encode an identical CDR3. This rearrangement joins TRBV3-1 (or the pseudogene TRBV3-2) to TRBJ1-2; D ambiguous. The CDR3 totals 14 residues. The germline V gene has CDR1 LGHDT and CDR2 YNNKEL (reference sequence). V lost 3 bases and J lost 0, with 8 bases in between. The CDR3 region is CASSQGSTNYGYTF. The CDR3 DNA is TGTGCCAGCAGCCAGGGAAGCACTAACTATGGCTACACCTTC.

This clone was recorded once. This rearrangement joins TRBV11-3 to TRBJ2-3, with a tentative D call TRBD1 (5 bases). Germline V gene data show CDR1 as SGHNT and CDR2 as YENEEA. V was shortened by 5 bases and J by 6 bases, with 15 bases between the two germline ends. This CDR3 has 14 residues. CDR3 protein: CASSPSWGYDTQYF. In DNA, the CDR3 is TGTGCCAGCAGCCCCTCTTGGGGCTATGATACGCAGTATTTT.

The gene calls are TRBV3-1 (or the pseudogene TRBV3-2) and TRBJ1-6; TRBD1 agrees at 8 bases. The ends lost 4 bases at V and 11 bases at J; junction bases unmatched: 13. Germline V gene sequence: CDR1 LGHDT, CDR2 YNNKEL (reference sequence). The CDR3 covers 16 residues. CDR3 in amino acids: CASSPVIDRGSAPLHF. The CDR3 DNA is TGTGCCAGCAGCCCCGTAATAGACAGGGGTAGTGCACCCCTCCACTTT.

The chain carries TRBV5-5 and TRBJ1-1, with D possibly TRBD1 on 6 matching bases. V lost 1 base, J lost 4 bases, and 14 bases lay in between. Germline V gene lookup returns CDR1 SGHKS and CDR2 YYEKEE (reference sequence). There are 15 residues in the CDR3. This CDR3 reads CASSLRSRGPTEAFF. CDR3 DNA: TGTGCCAGCAGCTTGCGGTCCAGGGGACCCACTGAAGCTTTCTTT.

This clone was picked up a small number of times. The chain joins TRBV13 to TRBJ1-2; 7 bases match TRBD1. The junction had 17 bases not matched to a gene; V was cut back by 8 bases and J by 2 bases. Germline values: CDR1 PRHDT, CDR2 FYEKMQ (reference sequence). CDR3 length: 17 amino acids. The CDR3 bases are TGTGCCAGCGCAATGGACAATCATTTAGGGGGCAACTATGGCTACACCTTC. It codes for CASAMDNHLGGNYGYTF.

V usage is TRBV5-1 and J usage is TRBJ2-1, with TRBD1 as a possible D gene (5 bases). Germline V CDR1 and CDR2: SGHRS, YFSETQ. The V end was cut by 0 bases, the J end by 5 bases, with 12 bases between. The CDR3 covers 15 residues. The CDR3 DNA reads TGCGCCAGCAGCTTGGCCAAGGGGTTAGACAATGAGCAGTTCTTC. This codes for CASSLAKGLDNEQFF.

This sequence joins TRBV5-1 and TRBJ2-7; 10 nucleotides align to TRBD1. J lost 0 bases, V lost 4 bases, and 4 bases had no gene match. The CDR3 is 15 amino acids. Germline V CDR1 and CDR2: SGHRS, YFSETQ. CDR3 coding DNA: TGCGCCAGCAGCAACCGGGACAGGGGCTCCTACGAGCAGTACTTC. This encodes CASSNRDRGSYEQYF.

The chain couples TRBV7-2 to TRBJ2-3; no definite D call. Germline CDR1 is SGHTA and CDR2 is FQGNSA. V was pared by 8 bases and J by 7 bases, with 16 bases between. The CDR3 covers 13 residues. CDR3 sequence reads: CASFNPLINTQYF. CDR3 sequence (DNA): TGTGCCAGCTTCAACCCGTTAATTAATACGCAGTATTTT. The variable domain in full, with the rest retrieved from reference TRBV7-2 and TRBJ2-3, is GAGVSQSPSNKVTEKGKDVELRCDPISGHTALYWYRQSLGQGLEFLIYFQGNSAPDKSGLPSDRFSAERTGGSVSTLTIQRTQQEDSAVYLCASFNPLINTQYFGPGTRLTVL.

The count of this clone is one. The CDR3: CASSQDLGAGKYNEQFF. CDR3 in DNA: TGTGCCAGCAGCCAAGATCTCGGAGCGGGGAAGTACAATGAGCAGTTCTTC. The gene calls are TRBV4-2 and TRBJ2-1; 7 bases line up with TRBD2. The length of the CDR3 is 17 residues. Germline lookup yields CDR1 LGHNA and CDR2 YNFKEQ. J lost 4 bases, V lost 0 bases, and 9 bases had no gene match.

The chain links TRBV6-2 or TRBV6-3 to TRBJ2-1; a possible D gene is TRBD2 (5 bases). Germline V gene sequence: CDR1 MNHEY, CDR2 SVGEGT. The CDR3 consists of 11 residues. With 5 bases removed from V and 9 bases from J, the gap between germline ends came to 8 bases. The CDR3 nucleotides are TGTGCCAGCAGTCCCCGGGGTGAGCAGTTCTTC. It yields the protein CASSPRGEQFF.

This clone was recorded only once. V usage is TRBV7-8 and J usage is TRBJ1-2; 11 nucleotides line up with TRBD1. Trimming took 2 bases from V and 8 from J; bases not matched to a gene: 7. This CDR3 is 15 amino acids long. Germline-derived CDR1 and CDR2 are SGHVS and FQNEAQ. In nucleotides, the CDR3 is TGTGCCAGCAGCTTAACGGACAGGGGGCCAGGAGGCTACACCTTC. It specifies CASSLTDRGPGGYTF.

The chain combines TRBV7-2 with TRBJ2-3, with D hard to call. The CDR3 has 16 residues. Germline CDR1 reads SGHTA; CDR2 reads FQGNSA. V was pared by 5 bases and J by 1 base, with 16 bases between. The CDR3 DNA reads TGTGCCAGCAGCCCCTCAGGCCGTGGTGGCACAGATACGCAGTATTTT. Residues: CASSPSGRGGTDTQYF. The whole variable domain, filled in from reference TRBV7-2 and TRBJ2-3, reads GAGVSQSPSNKVTEKGKDVELRCDPISGHTALYWYRQSLGQGLEFLIYFQGNSAPDKSGLPSDRFSAERTGGSVSTLTIQRTQQEDSAVYLCASSPSGRGGTDTQYFGPGTRLTVL.

The chain has TRBV18 and TRBJ1-3; no clear D gene. There are 14 residues in the CDR3. V was shortened by 3 bases and J by 0 bases, with 6 bases between the two germline ends. Germline V gene lookup returns CDR1 KGHSH and CDR2 LQKENI. The CDR3, as DNA: TGTGCCAGCTCACCTTCCCACTCTGGAAACACCATATATTTT. Translating gives CASSPSHSGNTIYF.

The CDR3 here is CASSAPGQGYQPQHF. The CDR3 DNA reads as TGTGCCAGCAGCGCCCCGGGACAGGGCTATCAGCCCCAGCATTTT. V and J are TRBV6-2 or TRBV6-3 and TRBJ1-5, with 9 bases identical to TRBD1. The germline CDR1 and CDR2 sequences are MNHEY and SVGEGT. The V gene end was trimmed by 6 bases and the J gene end by 5 bases; junction bases not matched to a gene: 8. The CDR3 has 15 amino acids.

The chain couples TRBV3-1 (or the pseudogene TRBV3-2) to TRBJ1-4; TRBD1 agrees at 7 bases. The CDR3 loop spans 15 amino acids. The V segment lost 4 bases and the J segment 8 bases; nucleotides outside the gene matches: 10. Germline CDR1 reads LGHDT; CDR2 reads YNNKEL (reference sequence). The DNA for the CDR3 is TGTGCCAGCAGCCCCGGGACAGTAACGGGGGAAAAACTGTTTTTT. The encoded protein is CASSPGTVTGEKLFF.

This chain uses TRBV6-5 with TRBJ1-5; no clear D. V lost 6 bases and J lost 0, with 12 bases in between. Per the germline V gene, CDR1 is MNHEY and CDR2 is SVGAGI. This CDR3 is 15 amino acids long. The CDR3 loop is CASRPDKYSNQPQHF. The CDR3 DNA follows: TGTGCCAGCAGACCCGACAAGTATAGCAATCAGCCCCAGCATTTT.

DNA of the CDR3: TGTGCCAGCAGCCGGGACAGCTCCTACGAGCAGTACTTC. This sequence encodes CASSRDSSYEQYF. V gene TRBV7-9 combines with J gene TRBJ2-7; the match to TRBD1 covers 7 bases. The CDR3 consists of 13 residues. In germline, CDR1 is SEHNR, CDR2 FQNEAQ (reference sequence). With V trimmed by 5 bases and J by 0 bases, 1 base remained unmatched. The full variable domain, completed using reference TRBV7-9 and TRBJ2-7, is DTGVSQNPRHKITKRGQNVTFRCDPISEHNRLYWYRQTLGQGPEFLTYFQNEAQLEKSRLLSDRFSAERPKGSFSTLEIQRTEQGDSAMYLCASSRDSSYEQYFGPGTRLTVT.

The chain joins TRBV5-1 to TRBJ2-3; 14 bases map to TRBD2. Germline-derived CDR1 and CDR2 are SGHRS and YFSETQ. The ends lost 5 bases at V and 5 bases at J; junction bases unmatched: 4. There are 15 residues in the CDR3. CDR3 sequence reads: CASSYGLAGGDTQYF. The CDR3 coding sequence is TGCGCCAGCAGTTATGGACTAGCGGGGGGAGATACGCAGTATTTT.

V usage is TRBV10-1 and J usage is TRBJ1-6, with D uncertain. The CDR3 is 14 amino acids. Germline CDR1 and CDR2: WNHNN and SYGVQD (reference sequence). V lost 6 bases, J lost 6 bases, and 12 bases lay in between. CDR3 sequence reads: CASSEDLVNSPLHF. CDR3 nucleotides: TGCGCCAGCAGCGAGGATTTGGTTAATTCACCCCTCCACTTT.

V gene TRBV12-2 combines with J gene TRBJ2-7; the D segment call TRBD2 is taken from the table without a DNA check. TRBV12-2 has pseudogene status. The CDR3 totals 16 residues. The CDR3 nucleotides read TGTGCAAGTCGCTCCTCCGGGGGGTTCCTTTTCTACGAGCAGTACTTC. This sequence encodes CASRSSGGFLFYEQYF.

The rearrangement links TRBV5-6 to TRBJ2-1; no clear D. Germline V gene lookup returns CDR1 SGHDT and CDR2 YYEEEE. V was cut by 0 bases and J by 0 bases, with 10 bases left in between. The CDR3 is made up of 16 amino acids. CDR3: CASSLVLTSSYNEQFF. CDR3 in DNA: TGTGCCAGCAGCTTGGTACTAACGAGCTCCTACAATGAGCAGTTCTTC.